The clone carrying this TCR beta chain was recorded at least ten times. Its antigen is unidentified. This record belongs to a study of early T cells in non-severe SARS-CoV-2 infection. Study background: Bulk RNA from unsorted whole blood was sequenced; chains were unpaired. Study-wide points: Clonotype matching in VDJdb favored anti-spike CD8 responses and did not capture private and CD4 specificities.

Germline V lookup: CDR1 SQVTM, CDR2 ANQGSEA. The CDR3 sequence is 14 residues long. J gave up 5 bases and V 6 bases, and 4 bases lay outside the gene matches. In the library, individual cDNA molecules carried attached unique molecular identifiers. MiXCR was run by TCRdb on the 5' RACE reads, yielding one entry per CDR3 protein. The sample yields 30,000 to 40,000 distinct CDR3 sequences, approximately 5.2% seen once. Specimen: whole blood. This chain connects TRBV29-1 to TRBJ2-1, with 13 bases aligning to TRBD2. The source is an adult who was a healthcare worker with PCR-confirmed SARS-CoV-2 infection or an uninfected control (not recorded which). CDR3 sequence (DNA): TGCAGCGTCGGGACTAGCGGGAAGAACAATGAGCAGTTCTTC. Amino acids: CSVGTSGKNNEQFF.